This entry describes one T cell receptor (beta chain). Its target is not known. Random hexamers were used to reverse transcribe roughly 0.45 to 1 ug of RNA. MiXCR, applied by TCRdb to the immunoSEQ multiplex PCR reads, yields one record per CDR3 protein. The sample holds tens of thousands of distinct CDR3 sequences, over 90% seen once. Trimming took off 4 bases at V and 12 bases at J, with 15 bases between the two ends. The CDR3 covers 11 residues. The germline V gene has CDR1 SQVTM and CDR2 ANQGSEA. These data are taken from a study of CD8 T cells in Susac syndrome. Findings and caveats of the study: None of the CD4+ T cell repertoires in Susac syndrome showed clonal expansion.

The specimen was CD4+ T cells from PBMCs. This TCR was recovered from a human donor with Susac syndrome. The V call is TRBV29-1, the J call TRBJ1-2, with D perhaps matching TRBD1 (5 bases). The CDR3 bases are TGCAGCGTTGGAGGGAACTTAGGGGACACCTTC. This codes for CSVGGNLGDTF. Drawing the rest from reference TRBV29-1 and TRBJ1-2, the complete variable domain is SAVISQKPSRDICQRGTSLTIQCQVDSQVTMMFWYRQQPGQSLTLIATANQGSEATYESGFVIDKFPISRPNLTFSTLTVSNMSPEDSSIYLCSVGGNLGDTFGSGTRLTVV.